These 7 T cell receptor beta chains were all obtained from the same sample, sequenced in a study of tissue T cells after allogeneic stem cell transplantation. Clones were read by immunoSEQ multiplex PCR, and TCRdb kept only the in-frame ones, dropping some. The table records 20,000 to 25,000 clones, 69% of them present only once. Sequenced material: blood. The receptors stem from a female BALB/c mouse in good health. Mouse strain MHC haplotype: H2-d.

Of note for this clone: Each gene name is a mouse one. Read sequence stops 1 residue before the CDR3 end, and the germline J gene provides the missing end. The J gene is TRBJ2-7, the V gene TRBV1; 9 bases are a match to TRBD2. With V trimmed by 4 bases and J by 4 bases, 5 bases remained unmatched. The CDR3 extends over 14 amino acids. CDR1 and CDR2 (germline): NSQYPW, LRSPGD (reference sequence). CDR3 sequence reads: CTCSELWGGYEQYF. The part of the CDR3 DNA that was read is TGCACCTGCAGTGAGCTCTGGGGGGGATATGAACAGTAC.

Concerning this clone: Mouse names are used for the genes. The read terminates 1 residue ahead of where the CDR3 ends, so the germline J gene completes it. The chain recombines TRBV31 with TRBJ2-7; perhaps TRBD1 as D (5 bases). Trimming pared 3 bases from V and 1 base from J, leaving 10 bases between. Germline CDR1 is GKSSPN and CDR2 is SITVG. This CDR3 comprises 13 residues. CDR3 DNA, as far as it was read: TGTGCCTGGAGCCCCCGACAGTCCTATGAACAGTAC. Translation gives CAWSPRQSYEQY. The entire CDR3 is CAWSPRQSYEQYF. Variable domain in full (rest from reference TRBV31 and TRBJ2-7): AQTIHQWPVAEIKAVGSPLSLGCTIKGKSSPNLYWYWQATGGTLQQLFYSITVGQVESVVQLNLSASRPKDDQFILSTEKLLLSHSGFYLCAWSPRQSYEQYFGPGTRLTVL.

Comments on this clone: The listed genes are named as in mouse. The CDR3 end falls 1 residue outside the read, so it is completed with the germline J gene. V usage is TRBV29 and J usage is TRBJ2-5; 7 positions match TRBD1. The CDR3 length is 13 residues. The V gene end was trimmed by 6 bases and the J gene end by 1 base; junction bases not matched to a gene: 1. Looked up from germline, CDR1 is MSHET and CDR2 is SYDVDS. Incomplete CDR3 DNA: TGTGCTAGCAGACAGGGGCACCAAGACACCCAGTAC. It encodes CASRQGHQDTQY. The entire CDR3 protein is CASRQGHQDTQYF.

With respect to this clone: The gene names here belong to mouse. The read finishes 1 residue shy of the CDR3 end, and the germline J gene is used to complete it. The V call is TRBV2, the J call TRBJ2-4; D is undetermined. Germline loops: CDR1 LGHNA, CDR2 YSYQKL. Deletions cut 0 bases from V and 1 base from J, with 2 bases between. This CDR3 region has 13 residues. CDR3: CASSQEGQNTLYF. The CDR3 DNA, read in part, is TGTGCCAGCAGCCAAGAAGGTCAAAACACCTTGTAC.

Concerning this clone: Mouse gene names and germline throughout. The read ends 1 residue before the CDR3 terminus; that terminus is restored from the germline J gene. V usage is TRBV13-1 and J usage is TRBJ2-5, with 11 bases identical to TRBD2. This CDR3 is 14 amino acids long. The ends lost 3 bases at V and 4 bases at J; junction bases unmatched: 1. Germline V gene data show CDR1 as NSHNY and CDR2 as SYGAGN. The CDR3 loop is CASSAGLGEDTQYF. The sequenced part of the CDR3 DNA is TGTGCCAGCAGTGCGGGACTGGGGGAAGACACCCAGTAC.

About this clone itself: Each gene name is a mouse one. The CDR3 end lies 1 residue beyond the end of the read and is filled in from the germline J gene. The rearrangement joins TRBV24 to TRBJ2-5; 7 bases align to TRBD1. Trimming removed 8 bases from V and 2 bases from J; junction bases left unmatched: 4. The CDR3 consists of 13 residues. Germline V lookup: CDR1 KGHTA, CDR2 FRNEEI. This CDR3 is CASPGTVQDTQYF. The DNA read from the CDR3 is TGTGCCAGCCCCGGGACAGTCCAAGACACCCAGTAC.

Remarks on this clone: Gene and germline names: mouse. The DNA ends 1 residue before the CDR3 does, and the rest of the CDR3 is filled in from the germline J gene. The chain combines TRBV4 with TRBJ2-2; D is ambiguous. The CDR3 sequence is 12 residues long. CDR1 and CDR2 (germline): LGHDT, YNNKQL (reference sequence). Trimming removed 3 bases from V and 4 bases from J, with 3 bases in between. The sequenced part of the CDR3 DNA is TGTGCCAGCAGCTATCGCACCGGGCAGCTCTAC. Translation gives CASSYRTGQLY. The CDR3, in full, reads CASSYRTGQLYF. Looking up the rest from reference TRBV4 and TRBJ2-2 gives the full variable domain: ETAVFQTPNYHVTQVGNEVSFNCKQTLGHDTMYWYKQDSKKLLKIMFSYNNKQLIVNETVPRRFSPQSSDKAHLNLRIKSVEPEDSAVYLCASSYRTGQLYFGEGSKLTVL.